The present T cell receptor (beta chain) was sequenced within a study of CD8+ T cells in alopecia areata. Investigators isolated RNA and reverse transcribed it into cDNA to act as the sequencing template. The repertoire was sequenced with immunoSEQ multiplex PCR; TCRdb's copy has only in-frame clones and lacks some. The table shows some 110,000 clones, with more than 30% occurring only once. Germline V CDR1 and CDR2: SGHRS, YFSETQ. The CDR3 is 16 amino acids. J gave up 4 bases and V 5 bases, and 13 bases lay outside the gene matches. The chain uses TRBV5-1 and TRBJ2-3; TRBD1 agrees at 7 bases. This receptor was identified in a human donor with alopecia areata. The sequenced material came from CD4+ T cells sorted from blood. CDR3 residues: CASRPRGQESADTQYF. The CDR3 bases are TGCGCCAGCAGGCCTCGTGGACAGGAATCCGCAGATACGCAGTATTTT. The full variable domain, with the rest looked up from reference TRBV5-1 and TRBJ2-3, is KAGVTQTPRYLIKTRGQQVTLSCSPISGHRSVSWYQQTPGQGLQFLFEYFSETQRNKGNFPGRFSGRQFSNSRSEMNVSTLELGDSALYLCASRPRGQESADTQYFGPGTRLTVL.